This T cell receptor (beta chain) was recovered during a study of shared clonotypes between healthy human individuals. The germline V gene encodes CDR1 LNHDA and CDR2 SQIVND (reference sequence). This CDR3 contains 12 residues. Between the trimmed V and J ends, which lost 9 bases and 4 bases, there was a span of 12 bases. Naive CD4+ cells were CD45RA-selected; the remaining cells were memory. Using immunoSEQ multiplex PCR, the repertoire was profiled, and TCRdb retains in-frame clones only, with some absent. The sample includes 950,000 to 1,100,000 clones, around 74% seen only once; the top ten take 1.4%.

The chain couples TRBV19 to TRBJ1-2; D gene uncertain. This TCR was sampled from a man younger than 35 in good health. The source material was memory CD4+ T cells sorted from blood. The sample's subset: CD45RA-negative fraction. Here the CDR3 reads CASGHGSYGYTF. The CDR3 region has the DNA TGTGCCAGCGGCCATGGCAGCTATGGCTACACCTTC. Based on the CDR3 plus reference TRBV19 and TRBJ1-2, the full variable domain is DGGITQSPKYLFRKEGQNVTLSCEQNLNHDAMYWYRQDPGQGLRLIYYSQIVNDFQKGDIAEGYSVSREKKESFPLTVTSAQKNPTAFYLCASGHGSYGYTFGSGTRLTVV.